The sequence of this TCR beta chain was determined in a study of blood T cell repertoires in COVID-19. Trimming removed 2 bases at V and 2 bases at J, with 8 bases between. There are 14 residues in the CDR3. Germline CDR1 is SGHRS and CDR2 is YFSETQ. Clones were sequenced by immunoSEQ multiplex PCR, and TCRdb holds only the in-frame ones, with some missing. Of over 200,000 clones detected, around 89% appear once; the ten largest clones hold less than 3%. Seattle-derived patients entered the study during active infection and were followed longitudinally. Source material: peripheral blood. The source is a man aged 25 to 40 with COVID-19, enrolled during active disease. V usage is TRBV5-1 and J usage is TRBJ1-5, with D unresolved. The CDR3, as DNA: TGCGCCAGCAGCTTCTCCGGTGGCAATCAGCCCCAGCATTTT. Translating gives CASSFSGGNQPQHF.